What follows is one T cell receptor (beta chain) and its context. Its antigen is not known. The source of the sample is a study of T-cell memory formation after mild COVID-19. On the study more broadly: TCR clusters were mostly confined to one donor each. Broader study findings: Some SARS-CoV-2-responding clones were already detected in memory before infection. Clones which contracted sat mainly in CM and EM if CD4+, and in EMRA if CD8+.

5'RACE, which relied on constant-segment primers, yielded TCR alpha and TCR beta cDNA libraries carrying sample barcodes and UMIs. MiXCR was run by TCRdb on the 5' RACE reads, yielding one entry per CDR3 protein. The sample includes approximately 300,000 distinct CDR3 sequences, about a sixth seen only once; the top ten take 22%. The germline CDR1 and CDR2 sequences are MNHEY and SVGAGI. V was cut by 4 bases and J by 0 bases, with 9 bases left in between. CDR3 size: 15 residues. The sequence was collected from a man aged 18 to 29 who had mild COVID-19 (a few samples of this study predate the infection). Cell type and time point are not known. The gene calls are TRBV6-5 and TRBJ2-2, with D unclear. Sequenced: PBMCs or a T cell subset sorted from them (not recorded which). This chain's CDR3 is CASSFIGANTGELFF. As DNA, the CDR3 is TGTGCCAGCAGTTTCATCGGAGCGAACACCGGGGAGCTGTTTTTT.